What follows are 28 T cell receptor beta chains derived from one specimen sequenced in a study of T cell responses to AZD1222 COVID-19 vaccine (dated by TCRdb to the early 2020s). The sample's time point label, in plain terms: baseline before first vaccination. The library was prepared using the immunoSEQ multiplex PCR assay. TCRdb took over this immuneACCESS table, retaining in-frame rearrangements with V and J assigned. Such tables are incomplete; in checked studies, under half of the missing clones stem from an unresolved V gene, and the remainder is unexplained. The sample table holds 100,000 or so clones, of which 70% to 90% were seen once. 2.5% to 3% of the sample is in the top ten clones. The sample in question was peripheral blood, obtained on day 0 of AZD1222 vaccination. The receptors shown here come from an adult in good health.

The J gene is TRBJ2-1, the V gene TRBV6-6; 14 bases are a match to TRBD2. This CDR3 spans 20 amino acids. Germline V gives CDR1 MNHNY, CDR2 SVGAGI (reference sequence). Unmatched junction bases numbered 13, after V lost 6 bases and J lost 0 bases. This chain's CDR3 is CASSRRWTSGGFSSYNEQFF. The DNA for the CDR3 is TGTGCCAGCAGCCGCCGCTGGACTAGCGGGGGGTTCAGCTCCTACAATGAGCAGTTCTTC.

V usage is TRBV13 and J usage is TRBJ2-7; no reliable D call. This CDR3 has 14 residues. Per germline, CDR1 PRHDT and CDR2 FYEKMQ (reference sequence). The CDR3: CASSLGKPSYEQYV. The CDR3 nucleotides are TGTGCCAGCAGCCTAGGGAAACCCTCCTACGAGCAGTACGTC.

The J gene is TRBJ1-3, the V gene TRBV7-2, with 7 bases that match TRBD1. V trimming: 4 bases; J trimming: 3 bases; junction bases outside the gene matches: 3. Germline CDR1 and CDR2: SGHTA and FQGNSA. This CDR3 spans 14 amino acids. CDR3 DNA: TGTGCCAGCAGCTCAGGGGGGATTGGAAACACCATATATTTT. It is translated as CASSSGGIGNTIYF.

The J gene is TRBJ1-5, the V gene TRBV2; D remains unclear. Germline loops: CDR1 SNHLY, CDR2 FYNNEI. The CDR3 totals 15 residues. Trimming removed 7 bases from V and 0 bases from J, with 13 bases in between. For the CDR3, the DNA is TGTGCCAGCAACGGGGAACAAAATAGCAATCAGCCCCAGCATTTT. Its translation: CASNGEQNSNQPQHF. Based on the CDR3 plus reference TRBV2 and TRBJ1-5, the full variable domain is EPEVTQTPSHQVTQMGQEVILRCVPISNHLYFYWYRQILGQKVEFLVSFYNNEISEKSEIFDDQFSVERPDGSNFTLKIRSTKLEDSAMYFCASNGEQNSNQPQHFGDGTRLSIL.

The chain recombines TRBV7-2 with TRBJ2-2, with 12 bases that match TRBD1. The CDR3 extends over 16 amino acids. V gave up 3 bases and J gave up 6 bases; unmatched junction bases: 5. The germline V gene encodes CDR1 SGHTA and CDR2 FQGNSA. The CDR3 sequence is CASSFLGQGASGELFF. The CDR3, as DNA: TGTGCCAGCAGCTTCTTGGGACAGGGGGCCTCCGGGGAGCTGTTTTTT.

This clone was detected only once. V and J are TRBV6-5 and TRBJ2-5, with 15 bases that match TRBD2. The trim removed 4 bases at V and 4 bases at J, leaving 4 bases unmatched. Germline assignment: CDR1 MNHEY and CDR2 SVGAGI. This CDR3 spans 16 amino acids. Here the CDR3 reads CASSSGLAGGPETQYF. For the CDR3, the DNA is TGTGCCAGCAGTTCCGGACTAGCGGGGGGGCCAGAGACCCAGTACTTC.

The chain recombines TRBV19 with TRBJ2-1, with TRBD1 matching over 8 bases. The CDR3 is 14 residues long. The germline V gene has CDR1 LNHDA and CDR2 SQIVND (reference sequence). Trimming at V came to 3 bases and at J to 6 bases, leaving 4 bases not matched to a gene. Here the CDR3 DNA reads TGTGCCAGTAGTATGACAGGGGCAGGCAATGAGCAGTTCTTC. This sequence encodes CASSMTGAGNEQFF. Filled out from reference TRBV19 and TRBJ2-1, the complete variable domain reads DGGITQSPKYLFRKEGQNVTLSCEQNLNHDAMYWYRQDPGQGLRLIYYSQIVNDFQKGDIAEGYSVSREKKESFPLTVTSAQKNPTAFYLCASSMTGAGNEQFFGPGTRLTVL.

The chain couples TRBV24-1 to TRBJ2-5; D possibly uses TRBD1 or TRBD2 (5 bases each). CDR1 KGHDR and CDR2 SFDVKD come from the germline V gene. V lost 4 bases and J 5 bases, leaving 16 bases between the germline ends. This CDR3 has 15 amino acids. Here the CDR3 reads CATSDPGQGGETQYF. The CDR3 region has the DNA TGTGCCACCAGTGACCCCGGGCAGGGCGGGGAGACCCAGTACTTC.

The chain recombines TRBV4-3 with TRBJ2-6; D gene unclear. The CDR3 contains 15 residues. Germline CDR1 is LGHNA and CDR2 is YSLEER. Trimming pared 0 bases from V and 1 base from J, leaving 4 bases between. The CDR3 reads CASSQDRSGANVLTF. In DNA, the CDR3 is TGCGCCAGCAGCCAAGACAGATCTGGGGCCAACGTCCTGACTTTC.

CDR3 sequence: CASSLASAYGLTNEKLFF. The DNA for the CDR3 is TGTGCCAGCAGCTTAGCTTCGGCCTATGGGCTTACTAATGAAAAACTGTTTTTT. J is TRBJ1-4 and V is TRBV7-2, with D unresolved. The V end lost 0 bases, the J end lost 2 bases, and 16 bases lay between the germline ends. Germline V lookup: CDR1 SGHTA, CDR2 FQGNSA. There are 18 residues in the CDR3.

This sequence joins TRBV4-3 and TRBJ1-1; 10 nucleotides line up with TRBD1. The germline V gene encodes CDR1 LGHNA and CDR2 YSLEER. The CDR3 loop spans 14 amino acids. The V gene end was trimmed by 1 base and the J gene end by 11 bases; junction bases not matched to a gene: 7. DNA of the CDR3: TGCGCCAGCAGCCAAGGGCCGGGACAGGGGACGGCTTTCTTT. It specifies CASSQGPGQGTAFF.

This clone has only one observation. The CDR3 protein is CASSPQGPGSEKLFF. In DNA form, the CDR3 reads TGTGCCAGCAGCCCCCAAGGCCCAGGGTCCGAAAAACTGTTTTTT. V is TRBV5-4 and J is TRBJ1-4; D perhaps matches TRBD1 (5 bases). Germline V gene lookup returns CDR1 SGHNT and CDR2 YYREEE (reference sequence). The V gene lost 4 bases and the J gene lost 8 bases, with 18 bases spanning the gap. CDR3 length equals 15 residues.

The V call is TRBV10-3, the J call TRBJ2-1; either TRBD1 or TRBD2 may supply D (6 bases each). The V gene lost 0 bases and the J gene lost 6 bases, with 15 bases spanning the gap. CDR1 is ENHRY and CDR2 is SYGVKD in the germline V gene. CDR3 length: 16 residues. Here the CDR3 reads CAISESKRGDFNEQFF. The CDR3 DNA reads TGTGCCATCAGTGAGTCGAAGAGGGGGGATTTCAATGAGCAGTTCTTC.

V gene TRBV6-5 combines with J gene TRBJ1-2, with TRBD1 matching 9 bases. The J segment lost 8 bases and the V segment lost 10 bases, leaving 8 bases of the junction unmatched. The CDR3 totals 12 residues. Germline CDR1 and CDR2: MNHEY and SVGAGI. The CDR3 DNA sequence: TGTGCCACCGAACAGGGGGCGCGAGGCTACACCTTC. Its protein is CATEQGARGYTF.

The chain couples TRBV19 to TRBJ2-7; 7 bases are shared with TRBD1. Per the germline V gene, CDR1 is LNHDA and CDR2 is SQIVND (reference sequence). The CDR3 totals 15 residues. V gave up 6 bases and J gave up 3 bases; unmatched junction bases: 11. CDR3: CASSPPTGTDYEQYV. The CDR3 DNA is TGTGCCAGTAGCCCCCCCACCGGGACAGACTACGAGCAGTACGTC.

This clone was observed once. The rearrangement links TRBV11-3 to TRBJ2-1; TRBD2 is a possible D gene (6 bases). V dropped 5 bases and J dropped 2 bases, with 19 bases sitting between them. CDR1 and CDR2 (germline): SGHNT, YENEEA. The CDR3 is made up of 17 amino acids. CDR3 loop: CASSRLAAPGAYNEQFF. CDR3 sequence (DNA): TGTGCCAGCAGCCGTTTAGCGGCCCCGGGCGCCTACAATGAGCAGTTCTTC.

Notes on this clone: The same CDR3 is also encoded by other DNA sequences in this sample. The chain uses TRBV5-8 and TRBJ1-2; 8 nucleotides align to TRBD1. The CDR3 totals 13 residues. V shed 5 bases, J shed 4 bases, and the junction held 4 bases outside the gene matches. Germline assignment: CDR1 SGHTS and CDR2 YDEGEE. For the CDR3, the DNA is TGTGCCAGCAGGCATACAGGGGGCTATGGCTACACCTTC. It codes for CASRHTGGYGYTF.

The chain uses TRBV14 and TRBJ2-7, with 11 bases aligning to TRBD2. The V segment lost 1 base and the J segment 4 bases; nucleotides outside the gene matches: 6. The CDR3 covers 16 residues. CDR1 and CDR2 (germline): SGHDN, FVKESK. CDR3 DNA sequence: TGTGCCAGCAGCCAAGCGGGGACTAGCGGCCTTTACGAGCAGTACTTC. Translating gives CASSQAGTSGLYEQYF.

The chain joins TRBV7-9 to TRBJ1-1, with D possibly TRBD1 on 6 matching bases. Per the germline V gene, CDR1 is SEHNR and CDR2 is FQNEAQ (reference sequence). This CDR3 has 15 residues. V was pared by 5 bases and J by 1 base, with 14 bases between. This CDR3 is CASSRWGRENTEAFF. The CDR3 bases are TGTGCCAGCAGCCGTTGGGGGCGGGAGAACACTGAAGCTTTCTTT. Together with reference TRBV7-9 and TRBJ1-1, the CDR3 gives the full variable domain: DTGVSQNPRHKITKRGQNVTFRCDPISEHNRLYWYRQTLGQGPEFLTYFQNEAQLEKSRLLSDRFSAERPKGSFSTLEIQRTEQGDSAMYLCASSRWGRENTEAFFGQGTRLTVV.

The chain is built from TRBV6-5 and TRBJ1-1; the D is unclear. The CDR3 extends over 14 amino acids. With 6 bases removed from V and 0 bases from J, the gap between germline ends came to 11 bases. Germline loops: CDR1 MNHEY, CDR2 SVGAGI. CDR3: CASSTSWVNTEAFF. CDR3 bases: TGTGCCAGCAGCACGTCCTGGGTGAACACTGAAGCTTTCTTT.

V gene TRBV4-3 combines with J gene TRBJ1-4, with a weak D call TRBD1 (6 bases). The germline V gene has CDR1 LGHNA and CDR2 YSLEER. V lost 2 bases, J lost 5 bases, and 15 bases lay in between. The CDR3 is made up of 16 amino acids. This chain's CDR3 is CASSQMTGVENEKLFF. CDR3 bases: TGCGCCAGCAGCCAAATGACAGGCGTAGAGAATGAAAAACTGTTTTTT.

The sample holds one count of this clone. The rearrangement uses TRBV18 and TRBJ1-1, with unresolved D. This CDR3 region has 13 residues. The V end was cut by 2 bases, the J end by 8 bases, with 12 bases between. Germline loops: CDR1 KGHSH, CDR2 LQKENI. The CDR3 reads CASSPKGSLEAFF. For the CDR3, the DNA is TGTGCCAGCTCACCAAAGGGCAGCCTCGAAGCTTTCTTT.

The chain combines TRBV9 with TRBJ1-1; D call uncertain. The V end lost 0 bases, the J end lost 4 bases, and 10 bases lay between the germline ends. This CDR3 contains 14 residues. The germline gives CDR1 SGDLS, CDR2 YYNGEE. This CDR3 is CASSVGAVGTEAFF. CDR3 bases: TGTGCCAGCAGCGTAGGGGCGGTCGGCACTGAAGCTTTCTTT.

This clone showed up just once. This chain uses TRBV29-1 with TRBJ2-7; D tentatively fits TRBD1 or TRBD2 (6 bases each). Per germline, CDR1 SQVTM and CDR2 ANQGSEA. Deletions cut 5 bases from V and 5 bases from J, with 16 bases between. This CDR3 is built from 13 residues. Here the CDR3 DNA reads TGCAGCGTTTTCCGGGGGCGCGAAAACGAGCAGTACTTC. Amino acids: CSVFRGRENEQYF.

The chain joins TRBV27 to TRBJ1-6; no clear D gene. The CDR3 is made up of 14 amino acids. V lost 2 bases, J lost 8 bases, and 10 bases lay in between. The germline V gene has CDR1 MNHEY and CDR2 SMNVEV (reference sequence). CDR3 DNA: TGTGCCAGCAGTTTACTTGGGGAGGATTCACCCCTCCACTTT. This translates into CASSLLGEDSPLHF.

V and J are TRBV18 and TRBJ2-3; TRBD1 agrees at 7 bases. CDR1 and CDR2 (germline): KGHSH, LQKENI. The length of the CDR3 is 15 residues. Losses at the gene ends were 3 bases for V and 2 bases for J; bases not matched to a gene: 5. The CDR3 DNA is TGTGCCAGCTCACCCACGGGGACAGTCACAGATACGCAGTATTTT. It yields the protein CASSPTGTVTDTQYF. The full variable domain, its missing parts supplied by reference TRBV18 and TRBJ2-3, is NAGVMQNPRHLVRRRGQEARLRCSPMKGHSHVYWYRQLPEEGLKFMVYLQKENIIDESGMPKERFSAEFPKEGPSILRIQQVVRGDSAAYFCASSPTGTVTDTQYFGPGTRLTVL.

The V gene is TRBV27, the J gene TRBJ1-1, with D possibly being TRBD1 (5 bases). Looked up from germline, CDR1 is MNHEY and CDR2 is SMNVEV (reference sequence). Trimming cost V 2 bases and J 3 bases, with 13 bases left between them. The CDR3 contains 15 residues. This chain's CDR3 is CASSLRFAGYTEAFF. As DNA, the CDR3 is TGTGCCAGCAGTTTAAGGTTTGCAGGGTACACTGAAGCTTTCTTT.

The chain recombines TRBV19 with TRBJ2-2; D might be TRBD1 (5 bases). The CDR3 covers 14 residues. V was cut by 3 bases and J by 4 bases, with 9 bases left in between. CDR1 and CDR2 from the germline V gene are LNHDA and SQIVND (reference sequence). As DNA, the CDR3 is TGTGCCAGTAGTATGGGCAGGGTCACCGGGGAGCTGTTTTTT. Translating it yields CASSMGRVTGELFF.